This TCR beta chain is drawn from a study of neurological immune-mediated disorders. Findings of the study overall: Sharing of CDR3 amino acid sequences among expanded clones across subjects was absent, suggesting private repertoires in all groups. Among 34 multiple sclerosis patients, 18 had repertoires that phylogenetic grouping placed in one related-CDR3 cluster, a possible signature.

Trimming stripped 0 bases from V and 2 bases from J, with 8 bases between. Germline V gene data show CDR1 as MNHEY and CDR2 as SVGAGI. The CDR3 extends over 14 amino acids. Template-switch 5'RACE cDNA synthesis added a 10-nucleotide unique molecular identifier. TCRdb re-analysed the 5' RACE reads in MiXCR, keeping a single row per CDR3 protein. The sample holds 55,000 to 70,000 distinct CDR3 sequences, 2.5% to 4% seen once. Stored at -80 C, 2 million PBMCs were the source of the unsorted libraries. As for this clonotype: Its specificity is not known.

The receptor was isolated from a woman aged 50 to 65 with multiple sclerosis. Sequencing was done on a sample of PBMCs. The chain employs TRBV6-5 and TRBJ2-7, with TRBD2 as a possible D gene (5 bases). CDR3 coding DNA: TGTGCCAGCAGTTACTCGATCGGGGCCTACGAGCAGTACTTC. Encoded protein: CASSYSIGAYEQYF.